This TCR beta chain was sequenced in a study of blood T cell repertoires in COVID-19. Original data processing: Amplification of reference gene primers was used by the study to estimate nucleated cell counts. TCRdb's copy holds only in-frame clones and misses some; the assay was immunoSEQ multiplex PCR. V and J calls and clone size are those listed in that table; D and trimming were worked out from the DNA. The repertoire holds approximately 240,000 clones, with 87% as singletons. Trimming removed 0 bases from V and 10 bases from J; junction bases left unmatched: 1. Germline V CDR1 and CDR2: ENHRY, SYGVKD. The CDR3 covers 13 residues. Categorization into cohorts depended on clinical history that participants reported.

The sequencing input was PBMCs or T cells enriched from blood (not recorded which). The origin of this receptor is a woman between 25 and 40 years old with acute COVID-19. The genes are TRBV10-3 and TRBJ2-1; TRBD2 aligns across 9 bases. The CDR3 DNA sequence: TGTGCCATCAGTGAGTCCCTAGCGGGGGAGCAGTTCTTC. It encodes CAISESLAGEQFF.